This TCR beta chain was observed in a study of T cell clonality in common variable immunodeficiency. About this clone itself: Its antigen is undetermined. With the read ending 3 residues before the CDR3 end, the germline J gene is used to fill in that end.

Both groups were predominantly of Caucasian heritage. This table comes from immunoSEQ multiplex PCR, and its TCRdb copy is limited to in-frame clones, with some not included. This sample carries about 39,000 clones, none of them present only once. General observations from the study: Patient heterogeneity in the CVID cohort limited correlations between repertoire features and clinical complications.

Germline V lookup: CDR1 GTSNPN, CDR2 SVGIG (reference sequence). The CDR3 has 14 amino acids. The sequence derives from a person between 18 and 69 years old in good health. Sequencing was performed on peripheral blood mononuclear cells. The chain uses TRBV30 and TRBJ1-2; no clear D. CDR3 sequence reads: CAWGSGSLPYDYTF. The CDR3 bases that were read are TGTGCCTGGGGTTCGGGTTCCCTACCCTACGAC.